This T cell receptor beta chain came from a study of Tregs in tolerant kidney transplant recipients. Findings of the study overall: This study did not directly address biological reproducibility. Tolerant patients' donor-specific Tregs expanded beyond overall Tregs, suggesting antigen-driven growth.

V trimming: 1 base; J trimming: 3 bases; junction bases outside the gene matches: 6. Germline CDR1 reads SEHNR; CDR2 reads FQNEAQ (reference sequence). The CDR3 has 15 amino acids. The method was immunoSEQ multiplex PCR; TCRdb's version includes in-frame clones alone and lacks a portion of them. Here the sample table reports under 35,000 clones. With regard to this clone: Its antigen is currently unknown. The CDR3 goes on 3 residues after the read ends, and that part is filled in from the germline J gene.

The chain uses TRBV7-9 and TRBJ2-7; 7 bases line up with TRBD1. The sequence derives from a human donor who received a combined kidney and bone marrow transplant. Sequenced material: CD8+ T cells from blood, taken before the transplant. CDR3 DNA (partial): TGTGCCAGCAGCTTAGAGCAGGGGGTTTACTACGAG. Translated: CASSLEQGVYYE. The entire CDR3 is CASSLEQGVYYEQYF.